The 22 T cell receptor beta chains given below trace back to one sample, sequenced in a study of blood T cell repertoires in COVID-19. The method was immunoSEQ multiplex PCR; TCRdb's version includes in-frame clones alone and lacks a portion of them. The sample records 200,000 to 250,000 clones, approximately 84% being singletons. The sample taken for sequencing was peripheral blood. The receptors derive from a woman older than 75 with COVID-19, enrolled during active disease.

V and J are TRBV6-6 and TRBJ1-2; 8 bases agree with TRBD1. V lost 5 bases and J lost 6; bases outside the gene matches: 20. The CDR3 covers 18 residues. The germline gives CDR1 MNHNY, CDR2 SVGAGI (reference sequence). CDR3: CASSRYPWDRRGGDGYTF. The CDR3, as DNA: TGTGCCAGCAGTCGATACCCTTGGGACAGGCGTGGGGGTGATGGCTACACCTTC.

The table lists this clone with a few counts. The J gene is TRBJ2-1, the V gene TRBV11-3, with D possibly being TRBD1 (6 bases). Trimming took 8 bases from V and 4 from J, leaving 12 bases between them. Germline V gene lookup returns CDR1 SGHNT and CDR2 YENEEA. The length of the CDR3 is 13 residues. The CDR3 here is CASAPGAYNEQFF. The CDR3 nucleotides are TGTGCCAGCGCGCCAGGGGCGTACAATGAGCAGTTCTTC.

V and J are TRBV13 and TRBJ2-2; 7 bases are shared with TRBD2. From germline, CDR1 is PRHDT and CDR2 FYEKMQ (reference sequence). The length of the CDR3 is 14 residues. The J segment lost 4 bases and the V segment lost 5 bases, leaving 4 bases of the junction unmatched. CDR3 sequence: CASSTGTTTGELFF. Here the CDR3 DNA reads TGTGCCAGCAGCACCGGGACTACCACCGGGGAGCTGTTTTTT.

The genes are TRBV5-6 and TRBJ1-6; D not resolved. The CDR3 consists of 16 residues. Trimming took off 4 bases at V and 0 bases at J, with 11 bases between the two ends. The germline gives CDR1 SGHDT, CDR2 YYEEEE. CDR3 amino acids: CASSDPRGSYNSPLHF. The CDR3 bases are TGTGCCAGCAGCGACCCCCGGGGCTCCTATAATTCACCCCTCCACTTT.

This chain uses TRBV12-3 or TRBV12-4 with TRBJ1-5, with D possibly matching TRBD1 (5 bases). Trimming stripped 4 bases from V and 4 bases from J, with 8 bases between. This CDR3 is built from 13 residues. CDR3 nucleotides: TGTGCCAGCAGTTCAGGGCGGAATCAGCCCCAGCATTTT. This encodes CASSSGRNQPQHF.

This chain joins TRBV4-1 and TRBJ2-1, with TRBD2 matching 9 bases. CDR3 length: 15 amino acids. Germline V gene sequence: CDR1 MGHRA, CDR2 YSYEKL. V lost 0 bases, J lost 9 bases, and 6 bases stayed unmatched. CDR3: CASSQDRTSAGEQFF. CDR3 DNA sequence: TGCGCCAGCAGCCAAGATCGGACTAGCGCGGGTGAGCAGTTCTTC.

This clone has more than one count but fewer than ten. J is TRBJ2-7 and V is TRBV3-1 (or the pseudogene TRBV3-2), with TRBD2 matching over 9 bases. J was trimmed by 6 bases and V by 4 bases; bases with no gene match: 13. The CDR3 runs to 16 residues. Germline V lookup: CDR1 LGHDT, CDR2 YNNKEL (reference sequence). CDR3 coding DNA: TGTGCCAGCAGCCCCCCAAAAGCGGGAGGTGTAGGCGAGCAGTACTTC. As protein: CASSPPKAGGVGEQYF.

This chain connects TRBV23-1 to TRBJ2-1; no firm D call. TRBV23-1 counts as an open reading frame of uncertain function. The CDR3 has 10 residues. V was clipped by 3 bases and J by 9 bases, with 3 bases between them. In DNA form, the CDR3 reads TGCGCCAGCAGTCACCGTGAGCAGTTCTTC. Its translation is CASSHREQFF.

The chain links TRBV4-1 to TRBJ2-1; D may be TRBD2 (6 bases). Germline CDR1 reads MGHRA; CDR2 reads YSYEKL. V was clipped by 4 bases and J by 12 bases, with 13 bases between them. There are 12 residues in the CDR3. The CDR3 region is CASSLFTGRQFF. The DNA of the CDR3 is TGCGCCAGCAGCCTCTTCACCGGGAGGCAGTTCTTC.

The chain combines TRBV20-1 with TRBJ1-1; D call uncertain. V lost 6 bases and J lost 5, with 10 bases in between. Germline lookup yields CDR1 DFQATT and CDR2 SNEGSKA (reference sequence). This CDR3 is built from 11 residues. Here the CDR3 DNA reads TGCAGTGCCTGGGCTGGAACTGAAGCTTTCTTT. Translated, it gives CSAWAGTEAFF.

The V call is TRBV2, the J call TRBJ2-3; 8 bases align to TRBD2. The germline V gene encodes CDR1 SNHLY and CDR2 FYNNEI. Trimming took 5 bases from V and 6 from J; bases not matched to a gene: 13. This CDR3 has 16 amino acids. The CDR3 coding sequence is TGTGCCAGCAGTTTAGCCGGGGGGGCCGTGAGGGATACGCAGTATTTT. This codes for CASSLAGGAVRDTQYF.

The chain recombines TRBV3-1 (or the pseudogene TRBV3-2) with TRBJ1-2; D not resolved. The V and J ends lost 3 bases and 7 bases respectively, with 15 bases between them. Germline assignment: CDR1 LGHDT and CDR2 YNNKEL (reference sequence). The CDR3 spans 14 residues. CDR3 sequence (DNA): TGTGCCAGCAGCCAGTTATCGAGGGTGGGTGGCTACACCTTC. Its protein is CASSQLSRVGGYTF.

The chain carries TRBV24-1 and TRBJ2-1; a weak D match, TRBD2 (7 bases). The CDR3 runs 15 residues. Deletions cut 3 bases from V and 7 bases from J, with 15 bases between. Germline CDR1 KGHDR, CDR2 SFDVKD. DNA for the CDR3: TGTGCCACCAGTGATCCCCGGGCGGGGGCAAATGAGCAGTTCTTC. Protein: CATSDPRAGANEQFF.

This clone was counted only a few times. The rearrangement links TRBV25-1 to TRBJ1-6; a weak D match, TRBD1 (5 bases). Deletions cut 7 bases from V and 1 base from J, with 11 bases between. CDR1 is MGHDK, CDR2 SYGVNS, per germline. The CDR3 is 15 amino acids. The CDR3, as DNA: TGTGCCAGCACCTCCGGGGGGTCCTATAATTCACCCCTCCACTTT. This sequence encodes CASTSGGSYNSPLHF.

In DNA, the CDR3 is TGTGCCAGCAGTTTAGCGCACCAGGGCGGCTACACCTTC. This sequence encodes CASSLAHQGGYTF. The chain links TRBV12-3 or TRBV12-4 to TRBJ1-2; possibly TRBD1 for D (5 bases). The CDR3 consists of 13 residues. Trimming removed 0 bases from V and 8 bases from J, with 10 bases in between.

The chain employs TRBV11-2 and TRBJ1-1, with D maybe TRBD1 (5 bases). Per the germline V gene, CDR1 is SGHAT and CDR2 is FQNNGV. Deletions cut 5 bases from V and 2 bases from J, with 9 bases between. The CDR3 is 13 amino acids. The CDR3 nucleotides are TGTGCCAGCAGCCGTGACAGAAACACTGAAGCTTTCTTT. Protein product: CASSRDRNTEAFF.

CDR3 sequence: CASTTGSGGTDTQYF. DNA for the CDR3: TGTGCCAGCACCACCGGTAGCGGGGGCACAGATACGCAGTATTTT. The V call is TRBV6-5, the J call TRBJ2-3; TRBD2 agrees at 8 bases. From germline, CDR1 is MNHEY and CDR2 SVGAGI. The V and J ends lost 7 bases and 1 base, in that order; junction bases with no gene match: 7. The CDR3 length is 15 residues.

The rearrangement uses TRBV6-5 and TRBJ1-2; 9 bases are a match to TRBD1. CDR1 and CDR2 from the germline V gene are MNHEY and SVGAGI. CDR3 length: 13 residues. Trimming cost V 6 bases and J 4 bases; bases outside gene matches: 3. CDR3 coding DNA: TGTGCCAGCAGAACAGGGGGCACCTATGGCTACACCTTC. As protein: CASRTGGTYGYTF.

The chain joins TRBV3-1 (or the pseudogene TRBV3-2) to TRBJ1-2; D perhaps matches TRBD1 (5 bases). Germline V gene lookup returns CDR1 LGHDT and CDR2 YNNKEL (reference sequence). The V end lost 6 bases, the J end lost 4 bases, and 15 bases lay between the germline ends. The CDR3 sequence is 14 residues long. CDR3 DNA: TGTGCCAGCAGTCTTCGACAGACCCGCTATGGCTACACCTTC. It encodes CASSLRQTRYGYTF.

This sequence joins TRBV15 and TRBJ2-2, with TRBD1 as a possible D gene (5 bases). The CDR3 is 16 residues long. The germline V and J ends were trimmed by 1 base and 5 bases, with 14 bases remaining between them. The germline CDR1 and CDR2 sequences are LNHNV and YYDKDF (reference sequence). The CDR3 reads CATSRGNQGRTGELFF. The CDR3 DNA follows: TGTGCCACCAGCAGAGGAAACCAGGGTCGGACCGGGGAGCTGTTTTTT.

The chain has TRBV12-3 or TRBV12-4 and TRBJ1-2; 8 bases match TRBD1. This CDR3 spans 12 amino acids. V dropped 6 bases and J dropped 8; count of bases not matched to a gene: 5. The CDR3 reads CASRVGQGGYTF. The CDR3 DNA is TGTGCCAGCAGGGTTGGACAGGGAGGCTACACCTTC.

The DNA of the CDR3 is TGTGCCAGCAGCATACCCCCTGGACTAGCAGCTCCCGGGGAGCTGTTTTTT. Protein: CASSIPPGLAAPGELFF. The chain recombines TRBV5-8 with TRBJ2-2; 8 bases agree with TRBD2. CDR3 size: 17 residues. Germline V gene sequence: CDR1 SGHTS, CDR2 YDEGEE. The J segment lost 6 bases and the V segment lost 4 bases, leaving 14 bases of the junction unmatched.